A selection of T cell receptor beta chains follows, all from one sample in a study of T cell responses to AZD1222 COVID-19 vaccine. The assay was immunoSEQ multiplex PCR, and TCRdb's table has in-frame clones only and misses some. The sample shows around 110,000 clones, 87% of them seen only once. The sequenced sample was peripheral blood, obtained on day 0 of AZD1222 vaccination. The receptors stem from an adult in good health. The CDR3 runs from the conserved cysteine through the conserved F or W. D genes are given only for firm matches. Rows may omit the clone size; those that give it use once, few, many or a size class.

TGTGCCAGCAGTCCCGCGGGGGGCTCAACCGGGGAGCTGTTTTTT	CASSPAGGSTGELFF	TRBD2	TRBJ2-2	TRBV6-4	few
TGTGCCAGCTCACCCTACACGGATTCACCCCTCCACTTT	CASSPYTDSPLHF	-	TRBJ1-6	TRBV18	-
TGTGCCAGCAGGTCTACAAGCTCTGGGGCCAACGTCCTGACTTTC	CASRSTSSGANVLTF	-	TRBJ2-6	TRBV2	once
TGTGCCACCAGGCGGGAGATAGGCACAGATACGCAGTATTTT	CATRREIGTDTQYF	TRBD2	TRBJ2-3	TRBV15	-
TGTGCCAGCAGCTACCCGAGGGCGGGGGGCTACGAGCAGTACTTC	CASSYPRAGGYEQYF	TRBD2	TRBJ2-7	TRBV28	-
TGTGCCAGCAGCCATCGACGCGCTGAAGCTTTCTTT	CASSHRRAEAFF	-	TRBJ1-1	TRBV7-2	-
TGTGCCAGCAGCCCAAGGCAGGGTCGGGGTTCACCCCTCCACTTT	CASSPRQGRGSPLHF	-	TRBJ1-6	TRBV7-3	-
TGCGCCAGCACCCCGAGTCCAGGGAGCTCCTATAATTCACCCCTCCACTTT	CASTPSPGSSYNSPLHF	-	TRBJ1-6	TRBV5-1	few
TGTGCCAGCAGTTTAGTGGGGCCCTACAATGAGCAGTTCTTC	CASSLVGPYNEQFF	-	TRBJ2-1	TRBV27	-
TGTGCCAGCAGCCATTTTGAGACTAGCGGGTCTATTTCCGGGGAGCTGTTTTTT	CASSHFETSGSISGELFF	TRBD2	TRBJ2-2	TRBV14	few
TGTGCCAGCAGTGTGACGAGTACTGAAGCTTTCTTT	CASSVTSTEAFF	-	TRBJ1-1	TRBV2	once
TGTGCCAGCATCAACAAAAAGCAGGGAATCGATGAGCAGTTCTTC	CASINKKQGIDEQFF	-	TRBJ2-1	TRBV21-1	-
TGTGCCAGTAGTGCCACCGGGACAGGGAGCTATGGCTACACCTTC	CASSATGTGSYGYTF	TRBD1	TRBJ1-2	TRBV19	-
TGTGCCAGCAGCCCCCTCTACAGTGAGTCTGGAAACACCATATATTTT	CASSPLYSESGNTIYF	-	TRBJ1-3	TRBV28	-
TGTGCCAGCAGCTTAGGGGCGGGGTATCTTTATGGCTACACCTTC	CASSLGAGYLYGYTF	-	TRBJ1-2	TRBV7-2	-
TGTGCTAGTGGTTTGGTACTCGGACAGAAGAACACTGAAGCTTTCTTT	CASGLVLGQKNTEAFF	-	TRBJ1-1	TRBV12-5	once
TGTGCCAGCAGTTTTCCCGATTTTAGCGGAAAAGGAACAGATACGCAGTATTTT	CASSFPDFSGKGTDTQYF	-	TRBJ2-3	TRBV28	few
TGTGCCAGCAGTTTTTTACTAGCGGGGTCGAATGAGCAGTTCTTC	CASSFLLAGSNEQFF	TRBD2	TRBJ2-1	TRBV28	-
TGTGCCAGCAGCCCCCGGAAGCGGGACGACGAGCAGTACTTC	CASSPRKRDDEQYF	TRBD2	TRBJ2-7	TRBV7-8	-
TGTGCCAGCAGCTTAAAAATCGGCGGGAGATACGAGCAGTACTTC	CASSLKIGGRYEQYF	TRBD2	TRBJ2-7	TRBV7-2	few
TGTGCCAGCAGCAAAGAGAACAGGGTACTAGGCTACACCTTC	CASSKENRVLGYTF	-	TRBJ1-2	TRBV21-1	-
TGTGCCAGCAGTGAATATGTCCCGGAAGAGCAGTACTTC	CASSEYVPEEQYF	-	TRBJ2-7	TRBV25-1	-
TGTGCCAGCAGCTTCGCGGGACTGAACTATGGCTACACCTTC	CASSFAGLNYGYTF	-	TRBJ1-2	TRBV5-4	-
TGTGCCAGCAGTGTGGGAGATCACGGCGGCTACACCTTC	CASSVGDHGGYTF	-	TRBJ1-2	TRBV2	-
TGTGCCAGCAGTGAGGGGACGAGGACTGAAGCTTTCTTT	CASSEGTRTEAFF	-	TRBJ1-1	TRBV6-1	-
TGCGCCAGCAGCCGCATACTAGCGGGGGTTGAGACCCAGTACTTC	CASSRILAGVETQYF	TRBD2	TRBJ2-5	TRBV4-1	-
TGCGCCAGCACCCCTCCGGGACCGTCCGGCGAGCAGTACTTC	CASTPPGPSGEQYF	-	TRBJ2-7	TRBV23-1	-
TGTGCCAGCAGTGACCCCGACATCCTCGGGGGCTACACCTTC	CASSDPDILGGYTF	-	TRBJ1-2	TRBV2	-
TGCAGCGTTGAAGTAGATAGCAATCAGCCCCAGCATTTT	CSVEVDSNQPQHF	-	TRBJ1-5	TRBV29-1	-
TGTGCCAGCAGCCCGATCGGGACCGGGGGTGGCAATGAGCAGTTCTTC	CASSPIGTGGGNEQFF	-	TRBJ2-1	TRBV27	-
TGTGCCAGCAGCACGAAGAACAGGTTACTCTCTGGAAACACCATATATTTT	CASSTKNRLLSGNTIYF	-	TRBJ1-3	TRBV5-5	-
TGTGCCAGCAGTGCCTCGGGACCCTCTGGAAACACCATATATTTT	CASSASGPSGNTIYF	-	TRBJ1-3	TRBV28	-
TGTGCCATCAGCGGTACAATGGGGAACACTGAAGCTTTCTTT	CAISGTMGNTEAFF	-	TRBJ1-1	TRBV10-3	-
TGTGCCAGCGTAGGGACAGGGCTTTTCTACGAGCAGTACTTC	CASVGTGLFYEQYF	TRBD1	TRBJ2-7	TRBV28	-
TGTGCCAGCTCGGCCCTCCGGACACAGAACACTGAAGCTTTCTTT	CASSALRTQNTEAFF	-	TRBJ1-1	TRBV18	-
TGTGCCAGCAGCCCCGGACCAGAAGAGACCCAGTACTTC	CASSPGPEETQYF	-	TRBJ2-5	TRBV7-8	-
TGTGCCAGCAGCTTACACAGGGGCAATAATTCACCCCTCCACTTT	CASSLHRGNNSPLHF	TRBD1	TRBJ1-6	TRBV7-3	-
TGTGCCAGTGACTTCCGGGGGTCCGACGGTCAGCCCCAGCATTTT	CASDFRGSDGQPQHF	-	TRBJ1-5	TRBV19	-
TGTGCCAGCAGCTTAGTAGGGGGTAGGCAGGGTGGCAATCAGCCCCAGCATTTT	CASSLVGGRQGGNQPQHF	-	TRBJ1-5	TRBV7-2	-
TGTGCCAGCAGTACCTCCGGGACTCGGAACGAGCAGTACTTC	CASSTSGTRNEQYF	-	TRBJ2-7	TRBV28	few
TGTGCCAGCTCACCCCGACAGAAGAATGAAAAACTGTTTTTT	CASSPRQKNEKLFF	-	TRBJ1-4	TRBV18	-
TGCAGCGTTGATCGAACAGGGATAGGTGGCTACACCTTC	CSVDRTGIGGYTF	-	TRBJ1-2	TRBV29-1	-
TGTGCCAGCAGTTACGGGGCACCACGAATGAACACTGAAGCTTTCTTT	CASSYGAPRMNTEAFF	-	TRBJ1-1	TRBV6-5	-
TGTGCCACCAGTGGGGGGCTAGCGGACCCGAGCTCCTACAATGAGCAGTTCTTC	CATSGGLADPSSYNEQFF	-	TRBJ2-1	TRBV24-1	-
TGTGCCAGCAGCCACGACCGGAACTCACCCCTCCACTTT	CASSHDRNSPLHF	-	TRBJ1-6	TRBV11-3	few
TGTGCCACCAGTGATTTCCCTAGTACTGAAGCTTTCTTT	CATSDFPSTEAFF	-	TRBJ1-1	TRBV24-1	-
TGTGCCAGCAGTCCTACAACCGGGACAGGGGGGAAAGGCTACACCTTC	CASSPTTGTGGKGYTF	TRBD1	TRBJ1-2	TRBV27	-
TGTGCCAGCAGTTCCCTAGCGGTATTCAATGAGCAGTTCTTC	CASSSLAVFNEQFF	TRBD2	TRBJ2-1	TRBV27	-
TGTGCCAGCGCCGACAGGGTAGAGACCCAGTACTTC	CASADRVETQYF	TRBD1	TRBJ2-5	TRBV27	once
TGCGCCAGCAGCTTTGGGGGAGGGAACACCGGGGAGCTGTTTTTT	CASSFGGGNTGELFF	-	TRBJ2-2	TRBV5-1	-
TGTGCCAGCAGTTACTCCGTCCTAGCGGGAGGTAGGGAGCAGTACTTC	CASSYSVLAGGREQYF	TRBD2	TRBJ2-7	TRBV6-5	few
TGTGCCAGCAACAGCGTAGGCACTGAAGCTTTCTTT	CASNSVGTEAFF	-	TRBJ1-1	TRBV27	-
TGTGCCAGCAGTTACCGGGACAGCCGGGGGCGTCAGCCCCAGCATTTT	CASSYRDSRGRQPQHF	TRBD1	TRBJ1-5	TRBV6-5	-
TGTGCCACCAGCATTCGGGGGGCGAACACTGAAGCTTTCTTT	CATSIRGANTEAFF	-	TRBJ1-1	TRBV15	-
TGTGCCAGCAGTTACCCCGGGACTAGCGGGGAACCCCGGAGTTGGGATACGCAGTATTTT	CASSYPGTSGEPRSWDTQYF	TRBD2	TRBJ2-3	TRBV6-2/TRBV6-3	-
TGTGCCAGCAGCCCCAGAGGGGCAGCTGGGGCCAACGTCCTGACTTTC	CASSPRGAAGANVLTF	-	TRBJ2-6	TRBV9	-
TGTGCCAGCACCCTCAGGGGGGACGGCTACGAGCAGTACTTC	CASTLRGDGYEQYF	-	TRBJ2-7	TRBV6-1	-
TGTGCCAGCAGTCCCACCCAGGGTTTGAGCCACGAGCAGTACTTC	CASSPTQGLSHEQYF	-	TRBJ2-7	TRBV6-5	-
TGTGCCAGCAGCCAAGACCTCTTACTAGCGGGGAGCACAGATACGCAGTATTTT	CASSQDLLLAGSTDTQYF	TRBD2	TRBJ2-3	TRBV14	-
TGCGCCAGCAGCTCCCCGAAACTAGCGGGGGGCAATGAGCAGTTCTTC	CASSSPKLAGGNEQFF	TRBD2	TRBJ2-1	TRBV5-1	-